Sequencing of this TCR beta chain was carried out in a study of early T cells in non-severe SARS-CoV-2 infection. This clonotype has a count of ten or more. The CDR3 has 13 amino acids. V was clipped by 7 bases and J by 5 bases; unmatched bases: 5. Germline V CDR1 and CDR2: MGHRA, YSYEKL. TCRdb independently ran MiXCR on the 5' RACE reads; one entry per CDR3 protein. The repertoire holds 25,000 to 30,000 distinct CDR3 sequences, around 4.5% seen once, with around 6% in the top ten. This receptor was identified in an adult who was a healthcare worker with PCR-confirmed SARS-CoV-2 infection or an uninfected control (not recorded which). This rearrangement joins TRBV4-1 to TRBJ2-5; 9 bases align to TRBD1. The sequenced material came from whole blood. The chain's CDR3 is CASTGTGKETQYF. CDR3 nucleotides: TGCGCCAGCACTGGGACAGGGAAGGAGACCCAGTACTTC.